This is a list of T cell receptor beta chains from one sample in a study of blood T cells in healthy people across ages. TCRdb passed the 5' RACE reads through MiXCR, listing each CDR3 protein once. The sample yields 1.5 million or so distinct CDR3 sequences, about 40% seen once. Sequencing input: blood. The receptors originated from a woman in her late teens or twenties in good health. Each CDR3 is given with its conserved first and last residue. Fields, in order: clone size, J gene, D gene, V gene, CDR3 DNA, CDR3 protein. A D gene is named only where the DNA matches it firmly. Rows may omit the clone size; those that give it use once, few, many or a size class.

>NA|TRBJ1-5|NA|TRBV18
TGTGCCAGCTCACCCCAGGGCAGGGGTAACAATCAGCCCCAGCATTTT
CASSPQGRGNNQPQHF
>NA|TRBJ2-3|NA|TRBV5-1
TGCGCCAGCAGCTTGGGTGGGCCGAGGGGGACAGATACGCAGTATTTT
CASSLGGPRGTDTQYF
>NA|TRBJ2-7|NA|TRBV7-9
TGTGCCAGCAGCCCCCTTAGCGCCCACGAGCAGTACTTC
CASSPLSAHEQYF
>few|TRBJ2-1|TRBD2|TRBV6-1
TGTGCCAGCAGTGATGAAGCGGGGGCCCCTCCCTACAATGAGCAGTTCTTC
CASSDEAGAPPYNEQFF
>NA|TRBJ1-2|NA|TRBV6-6
TGTGCCAGCAACAAACTGGGGCAGGGTCGAAACTATGGCTACACCTTC
CASNKLGQGRNYGYTF
>NA|TRBJ1-2|TRBD1|TRBV6-5
TGTACCAGCAGTTTTTACTCCACCGGGACAGCCTATGGCTACACCTTC
CTSSFYSTGTAYGYTF
>NA|TRBJ2-3|NA|TRBV5-1
TGCGCCAGCAGCTTTAATCCGGGCACAGATACGCAGTATTTT
CASSFNPGTDTQYF
>many|TRBJ1-6|NA|TRBV5-1
TGCGCCAGCAGCTTGTCTGATTCACCCCTCCACTTT
CASSLSDSPLHF
>NA|TRBJ1-1|NA|TRBV10-3
TGTGCCATCAGTGAACCGGGTATGTCGGCTGAAGCTTTCTTT
CAISEPGMSAEAFF
>NA|TRBJ1-4|NA|TRBV10-3
TGTGCCGTCAGTGAGACGACAACTAATGAAAAACTGTTTTTT
CAVSETTTNEKLFF
>few|TRBJ2-7|NA|TRBV20-1
TGCAGTGCTAGAAATGACGGATACGAGCAGTACTTC
CSARNDGYEQYF
>NA|TRBJ1-4|NA|TRBV5-1
TGCGCCAGCAGCTTGGTCCCGAGGGGCGAGGAAAAACTGTTTTTT
CASSLVPRGEEKLFF
>NA|TRBJ2-7|NA|TRBV6-6
TGTGCCAGCAGTTACTTCACGGGGCGCTACGAGCAGTACTTC
CASSYFTGRYEQYF
>few|TRBJ2-1|TRBD2|TRBV12-5
TGTGCTAGTGGTTTTACAGCGGGATCCGACCATGAGCAGTTCTTC
CASGFTAGSDHEQFF
>NA|TRBJ1-4|NA|TRBV20-1
TGCAGTGCTAGGGGGGAGGGTGGCGACGAAAAACTGTTTTTT
CSARGEGGDEKLFF
>NA|TRBJ1-1|NA|TRBV12-3/TRBV12-4
TGTGCCAGCAGTTTAGCCCCACGGGGGGCTGAAGCTTTCTTT
CASSLAPRGAEAFF
>NA|TRBJ2-3|NA|TRBV12-3/TRBV12-4
TGTGCCAGCAGCTACGGGACCCCCACAGATACGCAGTATTTT
CASSYGTPTDTQYF
>NA|TRBJ2-5|TRBD2|TRBV12-3/TRBV12-4
TGTGCCAGCAAGAGCGGGAACCAAGAGACCCAGTACTTC
CASKSGNQETQYF
>few|TRBJ2-6|NA|TRBV20-1
TGCAGTGCTAGCCAGGCTCTCGCTGGGGCCAACGTCCTGACTTTC
CSASQALAGANVLTF
>few|TRBJ1-6|TRBD1|TRBV29-1
TGCAGCGCGGCGGGACAGGATTTTACCCTCCACTTT
CSAAGQDFTLHF
>NA|TRBJ1-4|NA|TRBV7-9
TGTGCCAGCAGCTTAGTTACACAGGAGCCTAAAAAACTGTTTTTT
CASSLVTQEPKKLFF
>NA|TRBJ2-3|TRBD1|TRBV20-1
TGCAGTGCTAGTTATACAGGGGTTGCGGATACGCAGTATTTT
CSASYTGVADTQYF
>NA|TRBJ1-1|TRBD1|TRBV7-6
TGTGCCAGCAGCCCCATGACAGGGGCTAACACTGAAGCTTTCTTT
CASSPMTGANTEAFF
>few|TRBJ1-2|NA|TRBV10-2
TGCGCCAGCAGTGAGGCAGGGAGCTATGGCTACACCTTC
CASSEAGSYGYTF